The 9 T cell receptor beta chains presented below share a single source sample, sequenced in a study of blood T cell repertoires in COVID-19 (dated by TCRdb to the early 2020s). Receptor amplification or capture employed the immunoSEQ multiplex PCR assay. TCRdb stores this immuneACCESS table with in-frame sequences only. Part of the clones is absent; in the studies checked, under half of the shortfall reflects unresolved V genes, and no reason is known for the rest. The sample data list roughly 38,000 clones, and about 75% of these were observed just once. The leading ten clones occupy 8.5% of the sample. Input material: peripheral blood. Receptors originate from a man in his 70s with active or convalescent COVID-19.

V and J are TRBV29-1 and TRBJ2-7; TRBD2 matches 11 bases. The trim removed 5 bases at V and 2 bases at J, leaving 14 bases unmatched. Germline values: CDR1 SQVTM, CDR2 ANQGSEA. The CDR3 totals 17 residues. The CDR3 spells CSVKVELAGANAYEQYF. The CDR3 region has the DNA TGCAGCGTTAAAGTGGAACTAGCGGGGGCCAACGCCTACGAGCAGTACTTC.

This sequence joins TRBV19 and TRBJ2-2; D might be TRBD1 (5 bases). The germline V gene has CDR1 LNHDA and CDR2 SQIVND (reference sequence). This CDR3 spans 11 amino acids. The V gene lost 10 bases and the J gene lost 4 bases, with 7 bases spanning the gap. The CDR3 nucleotides are TGTGCCACCAGGGTCACCGGGGAGCTGTTTTTT. Residues: CATRVTGELFF.

J is TRBJ1-6 and V is TRBV4-1; 10 positions match TRBD1. The CDR3 is 15 amino acids. Unmatched junction bases numbered 3, after V lost 3 bases and J lost 7 bases. Germline CDR1 is MGHRA and CDR2 is YSYEKL. CDR3 residues: CASSQDRGKNSPLHF. CDR3 nucleotide sequence: TGCGCCAGCAGCCAGGACAGGGGGAAGAATTCACCCCTCCACTTT.

The chain couples TRBV7-9 to TRBJ1-4, with D maybe TRBD1 (6 bases). Germline lookup yields CDR1 SEHNR and CDR2 FQNEAQ (reference sequence). The CDR3 contains 13 residues. V lost 8 bases and J 7 bases, leaving 14 bases between the germline ends. In DNA, the CDR3 is TGTGCCAGCGACGGGACAACGGGTGAAAAACTGTTTTTT. It encodes CASDGTTGEKLFF. The full variable domain, completed using reference TRBV7-9 and TRBJ1-4, is DTGVSQNPRHKITKRGQNVTFRCDPISEHNRLYWYRQTLGQGPEFLTYFQNEAQLEKSRLLSDRFSAERPKGSFSTLEIQRTEQGDSAMYLCASDGTTGEKLFFGSGTQLSVL.

The chain combines TRBV2 with TRBJ1-2; 7 bases align to TRBD1. V gave up 3 bases and J gave up 2 bases; unmatched junction bases: 6. CDR3 size: 15 residues. Germline V gene sequence: CDR1 SNHLY, CDR2 FYNNEI. As DNA, the CDR3 is TGTGCCAGCAGTGAGGGGCAGGGGGTAAACTATGGCTACACCTTC. Translation gives CASSEGQGVNYGYTF. Complete variable domain (other parts from reference TRBV2 and TRBJ1-2): EPEVTQTPSHQVTQMGQEVILRCVPISNHLYFYWYRQILGQKVEFLVSFYNNEISEKSEIFDDQFSVERPDGSNFTLKIRSTKLEDSAMYFCASSEGQGVNYGYTFGSGTRLTVV.

This clone was counted between two and nine times. This chain connects TRBV2 to TRBJ1-1; maybe TRBD1 (6 bases). The CDR3 covers 13 residues. Between the trimmed V and J ends, which lost 7 bases and 6 bases, there was a span of 15 bases. Germline CDR1 and CDR2: SNHLY and FYNNEI. CDR3 sequence: CASNRDGSSEAFF. CDR3 coding DNA: TGTGCCAGCAACAGGGATGGAAGCTCTGAAGCTTTCTTT.

The DNA of the CDR3 is TGTGCCACCAGCGGCGGGGGGGCCGGGACCCAGTACTTC. It encodes CATSGGGAGTQYF. J is TRBJ2-5 and V is TRBV15, with TRBD2 identical over 9 bases. Germline lookup yields CDR1 LNHNV and CDR2 YYDKDF (reference sequence). The trim removed 5 bases at V and 7 bases at J, leaving 5 bases unmatched. The CDR3 is made up of 13 amino acids.

The rearrangement links TRBV3-1 (or the pseudogene TRBV3-2) to TRBJ1-6, with a possible D match to TRBD1 (6 bases). The CDR3 covers 14 residues. V lost 4 bases and J 14 bases, leaving 18 bases between the germline ends. Germline-derived CDR1 and CDR2 are LGHDT and YNNKEL (reference sequence). The CDR3 DNA follows: TGTGCCAGCAGCCGCCGCCCAGGGGCGGAATCCCTCCACTTT. Translating gives CASSRRPGAESLHF.

The chain combines TRBV13 with TRBJ2-3; tentative D call: TRBD1 (6 bases). Trimming took off 5 bases at V and 4 bases at J, with 10 bases between the two ends. Germline CDR1 and CDR2: PRHDT and FYEKMQ (reference sequence). The CDR3 spans 13 residues. The CDR3 reads CASSPRGPDTQYF. The CDR3 region has the DNA TGTGCCAGCAGCCCCAGGGGACCAGATACGCAGTATTTT.